This TCR beta chain came from a study of human T cells and chemical hapten exposure. This clonotype has a handful of counts. Trimming cost V 6 bases and J 5 bases, with 17 bases left between them. The CDR3 has 15 residues. TCRdb called the RACE reads again in MiXCR, with one record for every CDR3 protein. The profile covers about 260,000 distinct CDR3 sequences, with about 9% appearing a single time and about 2.5% taken by the ten largest. Time point: pre-sensitization, week 0. The treatment denotes: therapeutic diphenylcyclopropenone sensitization with weekly scalp DPC. The rearrangement links TRBV12-3 or TRBV12-4 to TRBJ2-4; D uncertain. The TCR comes from a woman in her forties with alopecia areata. Some clones in this sample may be carry-over from other donors' samples. The sample in question was whole blood, obtained in connection with sensitization to the hapten diphenylcyclopropenone (DPC). The CDR3 region is CASSFLDPPENIQYF. The CDR3 coding sequence is TGTGCCAGCAGCTTCTTAGACCCCCCGGAAAACATTCAGTACTTC.